A selection of T cell receptor beta chains follows, all from one sample in a study of blood T cells in healthy people across ages. One entry per CDR3 protein, called by TCRdb with MiXCR from the 5' RACE reads. The data hold almost 800,000 distinct CDR3 sequences, with roughly 60% observed a single time. The sample comprised blood. These receptors all come from a man younger than 45 in good health. CDR3s include the opening cysteine and the closing phenylalanine or tryptophan. D genes are given only for firm matches. The size of a clone is reported for some rows only, either as once, few or many, or as a class for expanded clones.

cdr3_nt cdr3_aa v_call clone_size j_call d_call
TGTGCCAGCAGCCAGGAGCAGGGGGCTAATTCACCCCTCCACTTT CASSQEQGANSPLHF TRBV4-2 - TRBJ1-6 TRBD1
TGTGCCAGCAGCCGATCGACAGGGCAAACTCAGCCCCAGCATTTT CASSRSTGQTQPQHF TRBV6-6 once TRBJ1-5 TRBD1
TGTGCCAGCAGTCGCCAGGGACAGGGAGTGTTTGGCTACACCTTC CASSRQGQGVFGYTF TRBV28 few TRBJ1-2 TRBD1
TGCGCCAGCAGCTTCGGCGGGGTAAGCTATGAGCAGTTCTTC CASSFGGVSYEQFF TRBV5-1 - TRBJ2-1 -
TGTGCCAGCAGCCCGACCCCAACAATCGCTTCACCCCTCCACTTT CASSPTPTIASPLHF TRBV9 - TRBJ1-6 -
TGTGCCAGCAGCCGTACAGGGTCGGGCACTGAAGCTTTCTTT CASSRTGSGTEAFF TRBV7-2 - TRBJ1-1 -
TGTGCCAGCAGGGGTCGGCAGCCCCAGCATTTT CASRGRQPQHF TRBV21-1 - TRBJ1-5 -
TGCAGTGCTAGTTTAGCGGGAGGAGGCTCAGATACGCAGTATTTT CSASLAGGGSDTQYF TRBV20-1 - TRBJ2-3 TRBD2
TGTGCCAGCAGCTCGACAGGGCCCGAAGCTTTCTTT CASSSTGPEAFF TRBV13 - TRBJ1-1 TRBD1
TGTGCCAGCGCGCCGGGACACCACTCTGGGGCCAACGTCCTGACTTTC CASAPGHHSGANVLTF TRBV12-3/TRBV12-4 - TRBJ2-6 -
TGTGCCAGCAGTTACTCACGTGCGGTAGCAAATGAAAAACTGTTTTTT CASSYSRAVANEKLFF TRBV6-6 - TRBJ1-4 -
TGTGCCAGCAGCGTAGTCCCGGGGCAAGGAGAGACCCAGTACTTC CASSVVPGQGETQYF TRBV9 few TRBJ2-5 -
TGCAGTGCTGGCCGGCCCCAGCATTTT CSAGRPQHF TRBV20-1 - TRBJ1-5 -
TGTGCCAGCAGTTTAACGGCAGACTACGAGCAGTACTTC CASSLTADYEQYF TRBV27 - TRBJ2-7 -
TGCAGCTCACGACAATGGGAGACCCAGTACTTC CSSRQWETQYF TRBV29-1 - TRBJ2-5 -
TGTGCCAGCAGTTTAAGTTCGGGGATCGATCAGCCCCAGCATTTT CASSLSSGIDQPQHF TRBV27 few TRBJ1-5 -
TGTGCCAGCAGCACCGCTAGCGGGGGGGCGTACGAGCAGTACTTC CASSTASGGAYEQYF TRBV7-2 few TRBJ2-7 TRBD2
TGTGCCAGCAGTGAACCGGGACGAGCCTGTCGGAATGAGCAGTACTTC CASSEPGRACRNEQYF TRBV6-1 - TRBJ2-5 -
TGTGCCACCAGAAGCCGGACTAGCAGTTACAATGAGCAGTTCTTC CATRSRTSSYNEQFF TRBV24-1 - TRBJ2-1 TRBD2
TGCGCCAGCAGCCAATATTGGTCGGACCTTAGCTCTGGGGCCAACGTCCTGACTTTC CASSQYWSDLSSGANVLTF TRBV4-3 - TRBJ2-6 -
TGTGCCAGCAGTTTCGGGGGGCCGGCCAAAAACATTCAGTACTTC CASSFGGPAKNIQYF TRBV12-3/TRBV12-4 - TRBJ2-4 -
TGTGCCAGCAGTTCCCTCAACTACAATGAGCAGTTCTTC CASSSLNYNEQFF TRBV27 - TRBJ2-1 -
TGTGCCAGCAGTTTCGGATGGGGGGGGGGAGTCCAAGAGACCCAGTACTTC CASSFGWGGGVQETQYF TRBV27 - TRBJ2-5 TRBD2
TGTGCCAGCAGTACAGGACAGAGAAACGAGCAGTACTTC CASSTGQRNEQYF TRBV12-3/TRBV12-4 - TRBJ2-7 -
TGTGCCAGCAGTTTGTGGGTGGGGATGAACACTGAAGCTTTCTTT CASSLWVGMNTEAFF TRBV12-3/TRBV12-4 - TRBJ1-1 -
TGTGCCAGTAGTATAGATCAGCCAGGGAACTACGAGCAGTACTTC CASSIDQPGNYEQYF TRBV19 few TRBJ2-7 -
TGTGCCAGCAGTGTCCAGGGAGAAGAGACCCAGTACTTC CASSVQGEETQYF TRBV27 few TRBJ2-5 -
TGTGCCAGCAGCTGGGTGGGGGGGCCCAATGAGCAGTTCTTC CASSWVGGPNEQFF TRBV7-2 - TRBJ2-1 -
TGTGCCAGCAGATACGACCGGGACGGAAAGAATTCACCCCTCCACTTT CASRYDRDGKNSPLHF TRBV3-1 - TRBJ1-6 -
TGTGCCAGCAGCCAAGCAGAACATACAGGGGCTGGCTACACCTTC CASSQAEHTGAGYTF TRBV4-2 - TRBJ1-2 TRBD1
TGTGCCAGCAGTAGTTCGTACAGGGGAGGGGGCACTGAAGCTTTCTTT CASSSSYRGGGTEAFF TRBV6-6 - TRBJ1-1 TRBD1
TGTGCCAGCAGCTTAGATTCAGGGGCGACGCAGAGGAATGAGCAGTTCTTC CASSLDSGATQRNEQFF TRBV11-3 - TRBJ2-1 -
TGCAGTGCTAGCTCCCCAACCACCCAAGGCGGCTACACCTTC CSASSPTTQGGYTF TRBV20-1 - TRBJ1-2 -
TGCAGTGCTAGTCGGAGGGCGGCAGATACGCAGTATTTT CSASRRAADTQYF TRBV20-1 few TRBJ2-3 -
TGTGCCAGCAGAGTGGGGGATGAGCAGTTCTTC CASRVGDEQFF TRBV25-1 few TRBJ2-1 -
TGCAGCGTTGCGGCAGTTTCCTACGAGCAGTACTTC CSVAAVSYEQYF TRBV29-1 - TRBJ2-7 -